A single sample is the source of the 20 T cell receptor beta chains below, sequenced in a study of T cells in Graves' hyperthyroidism and ophthalmopathy (dated 2019 in TCRdb). The receptor library was made with multiplex PCR. The run used an Illumina HiSeq 2000. TCR beta CDR3 regions were amplified from RNA transcripts. A first-round RT-PCR of the TCR CDR3 used the HTBI primer set with the Qiagen OneStep RT-PCR kit. Starting from the raw public reads, TCRdb applied fastp trimming at Q25, assembled clones with MiXCR and retained in-frame beta chains. Rows with a matching CDR3 protein are joined into one entry that keeps the most common DNA and genes. The sample table holds approximately 600,000 distinct CDR3 sequences, of which 14% to 15% were seen once. The ten largest clones take up about 4.5% of the sample. The specimen was blood. The receptors stem from a woman aged 35 to 49 with Graves' ophthalmopathy.

The chain carries TRBV30 and TRBJ2-7, with a possible D match to TRBD2 (6 bases). The CDR3 has 13 residues. With 3 bases removed from V and 2 bases from J, the gap between germline ends came to 11 bases. The V gene's germline CDR1 is GTSNPN and CDR2 SVGIG (reference sequence). CDR3 nucleotide sequence: TGTGCCTGGAGGAGGAGGGGAGCCTACGAGCAGTACTTC. This codes for CAWRRRGAYEQYF.

There are many counts of this clonotype. The rearrangement uses TRBV5-1 and TRBJ2-7, with 7 positions matching TRBD1. V lost 4 bases, J lost 6 bases, and 4 bases stayed unmatched. CDR3 length: 12 residues. Per germline, CDR1 SGHRS and CDR2 YFSETQ. The CDR3 coding sequence is TGCGCCAGCAGCCCACAGGGGAGCGAGCAGTACTTC. This codes for CASSPQGSEQYF.

The table lists this clonotype with many counts. The chain couples TRBV20-1 to TRBJ2-7; 10 bases match TRBD2. V lost 0 bases to trimming and J lost 2 bases; unmatched junction nucleotides: 1. The CDR3 runs to 14 residues. Germline assignment: CDR1 DFQATT and CDR2 SNEGSKA (reference sequence). CDR3 nucleotides: TGCAGTGCTAGAGAAGGGACTAGCGCCTACGAGCAGTACTTC. Translated, it gives CSAREGTSAYEQYF.

This clonotype was detected many times. The rearrangement links TRBV28 to TRBJ2-2, with TRBD1 as a possible D gene (5 bases). Germline-derived CDR1 and CDR2 are MDHEN and SYDVKM. Trimming left V 2 bases short and J 4 bases short, with 11 bases between. This CDR3 has 15 amino acids. CDR3 loop: CASSLVQGFTGELFF. CDR3 DNA sequence: TGTGCCAGCAGTTTAGTGCAGGGTTTCACCGGGGAGCTGTTTTTT.

V gene TRBV7-2 combines with J gene TRBJ1-1, with D possibly matching TRBD1 (6 bases). The CDR3 has 13 residues. The V gene's germline CDR1 is SGHTA and CDR2 FQGNSA. The V and J ends lost 10 bases and 4 bases respectively, with 16 bases between them. The DNA of the CDR3 is TGTGCCACCCACAAGGGGGGGCCCACTGAAGCTTTCTTT. Protein product: CATHKGGPTEAFF.

This clonotype was counted at least ten times. This chain uses TRBV30 with TRBJ1-1; D gene uncertain. This CDR3 spans 12 amino acids. CDR1 is GTSNPN, CDR2 SVGIG, per germline (reference sequence). V lost 5 bases and J 1 base, leaving 8 bases between the germline ends. The CDR3 DNA reads TGTGCCTGGGGCCACTCGAACACTGAAGCTTTCTTT. As protein: CAWGHSNTEAFF.

Concerning this clonotype itself: A read error may explain this, as a much larger clone is one base away. V and J are TRBV6-1 and TRBJ2-5; perhaps TRBD2 as D (5 bases). Per the germline V gene, CDR1 is MNHNS and CDR2 is SASEGT. Trimming pared 5 bases from V and 2 bases from J, leaving 12 bases between. This CDR3 spans 14 amino acids. This CDR3 reads CASSPGIRQETQYF. CDR3 nucleotide sequence: TGTGCCAGCAGTCCCGGGATTAGACAAGAGACCCAGTACTTC.

Many counts were recorded for this clonotype. The chain couples TRBV27 to TRBJ2-5, with D maybe TRBD2 (5 bases). V was trimmed by 1 base and J by 1 base, leaving 7 bases between them. CDR1 is MNHEY and CDR2 is SMNVEV in the germline V gene (reference sequence). The CDR3 is made up of 14 amino acids. CDR3 sequence reads: CASSLYRGQETQYF. As DNA, the CDR3 is TGTGCCAGCAGTTTATACCGGGGCCAAGAGACCCAGTACTTC.

This clonotype has at least ten counts. The chain is built from TRBV7-2 and TRBJ2-5; unclear D gene. Trimming removed 5 bases at V and 3 bases at J, with 7 bases between. The CDR3 consists of 12 residues. CDR1 and CDR2 from the germline V gene are SGHTA and FQGNSA. CDR3 coding DNA: TGTGCCAGCAGCCCGAACGAAGAGACCCAGTACTTC. Translation: CASSPNEETQYF.

J is TRBJ2-7 and V is TRBV7-9; the D is unclear. CDR3 length equals 15 residues. The V end lost 5 bases, the J end lost 5 bases, and 19 bases lay between the germline ends. Per germline, CDR1 SEHNR and CDR2 FQNEAQ (reference sequence). CDR3 nucleotide sequence: TGTGCCAGCAGCGCAGGATGGTACAACCAGAACGAGCAGTACTTC. Its protein is CASSAGWYNQNEQYF.

In its sample, this clonotype was seen a few times. Relative to the germline gene, one junction end is altered; a read error may explain this. The rearrangement joins TRBV11-2 to TRBJ2-7; 9 nucleotides match TRBD2. The CDR3 is made up of 14 amino acids. The V gene's germline CDR1 is SGHAT and CDR2 FQNNGV. CDR3: CASSLAGVINEQYF. In nucleotides, the CDR3 is TGTGCCAGCAGTTTAGCGGGAGTAATTAACGAGCAGTACTTC.

This clonotype occurred a few times. The V call is TRBV11-2, the J call TRBJ2-7; D is unclear. This CDR3 is 14 amino acids long. Germline V gene lookup returns CDR1 SGHAT and CDR2 FQNNGV. V lost 4 bases and J 5 bases, leaving 15 bases between the germline ends. In DNA, the CDR3 is TGTGCCAGCAGCTATAGACACGGACGCGACGAGCAGTACTTC. It encodes CASSYRHGRDEQYF. The entire variable domain, with the rest obtained from reference TRBV11-2 and TRBJ2-7, is as follows: EAGVAQSPRYKIIEKRQSVAFWCNPISGHATLYWYQQILGQGPKLLIQFQNNGVVDDSQLPKDRFSAERLKGVDSTLKIQPAKLEDSAVYLCASSYRHGRDEQYFGPGTRLTVT.

This clonotype was observed many times. The chain is built from TRBV7-2 and TRBJ2-7, with no clear D. Germline CDR1 is SGHTA and CDR2 is FQGNSA. The CDR3 has 14 residues. V lost 2 bases, J lost 2 bases, and 10 bases lay in between. In DNA, the CDR3 is TGTGCCAGCAGCTTAAACCCGGGCCCCTACGAGCAGTACTTC. Translating it yields CASSLNPGPYEQYF.

The J gene is TRBJ2-4, the V gene TRBV19, with no clear D. The germline V and J ends were trimmed by 3 bases and 0 bases, with 3 bases remaining between them. CDR1 is LNHDA and CDR2 is SQIVND in the germline V gene (reference sequence). The CDR3 covers 13 residues. CDR3 sequence reads: CASSIGAKNIQYF. CDR3 nucleotide sequence: TGTGCCAGTAGTATTGGAGCCAAAAACATTCAGTACTTC. Using reference TRBV19 and TRBJ2-4 for the parts outside the CDR3, the full variable domain is DGGITQSPKYLFRKEGQNVTLSCEQNLNHDAMYWYRQDPGQGLRLIYYSQIVNDFQKGDIAEGYSVSREKKESFPLTVTSAQKNPTAFYLCASSIGAKNIQYFGAGTRLSVL.

This clonotype was seen more than once but under ten times. A much larger clone is a single base away; this may be a read error. V and J are TRBV2 and TRBJ1-2; tentative D call: TRBD1 (5 bases). This CDR3 contains 13 residues. In germline, CDR1 is SNHLY, CDR2 FYNNEI. V dropped 3 bases and J dropped 8 bases, with 13 bases sitting between them. The CDR3 loop reads CASSESQGRGYTF. The CDR3 nucleotides read TGTGCCAGCAGTGAGAGTCAGGGAAGGGGCTACACCTTC.

This clonotype has ten or more counts. The chain carries TRBV27 and TRBJ2-7; 12 bases map to TRBD1. CDR3 length: 15 amino acids. The V segment lost 6 bases and the J segment 3 bases; nucleotides outside the gene matches: 6. CDR1 is MNHEY, CDR2 SMNVEV, per germline (reference sequence). The CDR3 protein is CASSKGQGAVYEQYF. The CDR3 bases are TGTGCCAGCAGCAAGGGACAGGGGGCGGTCTACGAGCAGTACTTC.

The sample holds many counts of this clonotype. The V and J genes are TRBV5-5 and TRBJ2-7; tentatively, D is TRBD2 (6 bases). Germline CDR1 and CDR2: SGHKS and YYEKEE (reference sequence). The CDR3 length is 14 residues. Trimming stripped 4 bases from V and 1 base from J, with 12 bases between. The CDR3 nucleotides read TGTGCCAGCAGCCCTTCGGACTATTCCTACGAGCAGTACTTC. It codes for CASSPSDYSYEQYF.

This clonotype has at least ten counts. V usage is TRBV28 and J usage is TRBJ2-6, with 7 bases aligning to TRBD1. The trim removed 5 bases at V and 2 bases at J, leaving 6 bases unmatched. This CDR3 comprises 16 residues. In germline, CDR1 is MDHEN, CDR2 SYDVKM. CDR3 in amino acids: CASSPIGGAGANVLTF. CDR3 nucleotide sequence: TGTGCCAGCAGTCCGATAGGGGGCGCTGGGGCCAACGTCCTGACTTTC.

This clonotype was seen a handful of times. The rearrangement uses TRBV11-2 and TRBJ1-5; 7 bases agree with TRBD1. The J segment lost 2 bases and the V segment lost 4 bases, leaving 5 bases of the junction unmatched. The length of the CDR3 is 15 residues. CDR1 is SGHAT and CDR2 is FQNNGV in the germline V gene. The CDR3 region is CASSSGQRGNQPQHF. The CDR3 coding sequence is TGTGCCAGCAGCTCGGGACAGCGGGGCAATCAGCCCCAGCATTTT.

A few counts support this clonotype. The V gene is TRBV30, the J gene TRBJ1-1, with D perhaps TRBD1 (6 bases). The CDR3 spans 13 residues. From germline, CDR1 is GTSNPN and CDR2 SVGIG (reference sequence). Trimming removed 5 bases at V and 4 bases at J, with 14 bases between. The CDR3 loop is CAWSFDRSTEAFF. The CDR3 DNA sequence: TGTGCCTGGTCCTTCGACAGGAGCACTGAAGCTTTCTTT.